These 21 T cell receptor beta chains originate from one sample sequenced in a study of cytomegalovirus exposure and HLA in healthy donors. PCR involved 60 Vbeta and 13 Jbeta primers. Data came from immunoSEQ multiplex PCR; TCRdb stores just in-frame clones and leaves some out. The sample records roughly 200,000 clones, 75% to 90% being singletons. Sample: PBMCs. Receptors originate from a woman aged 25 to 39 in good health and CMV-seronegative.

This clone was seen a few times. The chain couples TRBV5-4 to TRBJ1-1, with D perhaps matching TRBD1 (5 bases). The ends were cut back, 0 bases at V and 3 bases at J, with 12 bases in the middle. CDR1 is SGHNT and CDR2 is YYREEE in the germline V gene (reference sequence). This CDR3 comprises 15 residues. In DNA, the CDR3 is TGTGCCAGCAGCTTGGACCGCAGGGCCGACACTGAAGCTTTCTTT. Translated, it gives CASSLDRRADTEAFF.

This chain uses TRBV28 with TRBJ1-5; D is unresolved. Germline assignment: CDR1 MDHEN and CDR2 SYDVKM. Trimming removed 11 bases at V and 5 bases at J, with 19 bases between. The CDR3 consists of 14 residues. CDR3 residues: CASYHGVGYQPQHF. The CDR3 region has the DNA TGTGCCTCCTACCACGGGGTGGGGTATCAGCCCCAGCATTTT.

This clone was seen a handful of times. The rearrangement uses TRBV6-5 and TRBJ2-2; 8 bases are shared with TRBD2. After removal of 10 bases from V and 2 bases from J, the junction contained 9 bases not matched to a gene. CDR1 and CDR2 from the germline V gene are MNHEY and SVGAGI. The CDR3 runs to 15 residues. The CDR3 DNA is TGTGCCACCTCAAAGACTAGCGTCAACACCGGGGAGCTGTTTTTT. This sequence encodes CATSKTSVNTGELFF.

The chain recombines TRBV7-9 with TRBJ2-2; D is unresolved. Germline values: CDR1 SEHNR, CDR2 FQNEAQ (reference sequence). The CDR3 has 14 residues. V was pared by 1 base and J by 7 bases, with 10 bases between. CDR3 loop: CASSLGGSSGELFF. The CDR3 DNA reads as TGTGCCAGCAGCTTAGGAGGTAGCAGCGGGGAGCTGTTTTTT.

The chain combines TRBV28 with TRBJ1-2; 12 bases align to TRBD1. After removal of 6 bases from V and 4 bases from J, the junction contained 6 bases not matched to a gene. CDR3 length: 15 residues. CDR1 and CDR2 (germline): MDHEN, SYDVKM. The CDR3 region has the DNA TGTGCCAGCAGCCTGGGGACAGGGGGCGTCTATGGCTACACCTTC. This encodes CASSLGTGGVYGYTF.

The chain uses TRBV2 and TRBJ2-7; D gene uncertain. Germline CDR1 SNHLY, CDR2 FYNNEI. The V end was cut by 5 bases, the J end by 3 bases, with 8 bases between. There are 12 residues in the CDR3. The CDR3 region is CASSQSNYEQYF. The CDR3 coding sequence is TGTGCCAGCAGTCAAAGCAACTACGAGCAGTACTTC.

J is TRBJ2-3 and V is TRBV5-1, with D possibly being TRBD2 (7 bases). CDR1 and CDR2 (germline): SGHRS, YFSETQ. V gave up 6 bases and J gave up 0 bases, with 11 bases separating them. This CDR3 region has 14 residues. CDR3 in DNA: TGCGCCAGCAAAAGGGGGGGTAGCACAGATACGCAGTATTTT. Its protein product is CASKRGGSTDTQYF. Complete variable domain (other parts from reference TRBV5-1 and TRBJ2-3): KAGVTQTPRYLIKTRGQQVTLSCSPISGHRSVSWYQQTPGQGLQFLFEYFSETQRNKGNFPGRFSGRQFSNSRSEMNVSTLELGDSALYLCASKRGGSTDTQYFGPGTRLTVL.

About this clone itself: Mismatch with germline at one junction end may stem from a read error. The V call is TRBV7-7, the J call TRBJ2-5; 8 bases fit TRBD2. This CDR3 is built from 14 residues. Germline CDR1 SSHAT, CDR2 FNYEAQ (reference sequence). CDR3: CASSRSGNGETQYF. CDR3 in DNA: TGTGCTAGCAGCCGTAGCGGGAACGGGGAGACCCAGTACTTC. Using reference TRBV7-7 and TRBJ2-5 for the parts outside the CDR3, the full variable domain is GAGVSQSPRYKVTKRGQDVTLRCDPISSHATLYWYQQALGQGPEFLTYFNYEAQPDKSGLPSDRFSAERPEGSISTLTIQRTEQRDSAMYRCASSRSGNGETQYFGPGTRLLVL.

CDR3 in DNA: TGTGCCAGCAGTTTATATGGAGGTACGATTCTGAGGGCTGAAGCTTTCTTT. This sequence encodes CASSLYGGTILRAEAFF. The chain joins TRBV28 to TRBJ1-1; D is ambiguous. CDR1 MDHEN and CDR2 SYDVKM come from the germline V gene. Deletions cut 1 base from V and 6 bases from J, with 21 bases between. The CDR3 extends over 17 amino acids.

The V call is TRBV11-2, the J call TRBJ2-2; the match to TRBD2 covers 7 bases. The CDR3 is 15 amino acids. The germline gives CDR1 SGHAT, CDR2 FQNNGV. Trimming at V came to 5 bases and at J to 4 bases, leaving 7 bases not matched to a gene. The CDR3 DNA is TGTGCCAGCAGCCGAGCTAGCGGAACCACCGGGGAGCTGTTTTTT. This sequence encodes CASSRASGTTGELFF.

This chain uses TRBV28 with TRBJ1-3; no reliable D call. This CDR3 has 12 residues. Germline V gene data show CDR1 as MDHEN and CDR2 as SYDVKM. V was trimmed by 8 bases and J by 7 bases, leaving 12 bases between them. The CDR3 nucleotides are TGTGCCAGCGCCGTGAGGAGGAACACCATATATTTT. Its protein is CASAVRRNTIYF.

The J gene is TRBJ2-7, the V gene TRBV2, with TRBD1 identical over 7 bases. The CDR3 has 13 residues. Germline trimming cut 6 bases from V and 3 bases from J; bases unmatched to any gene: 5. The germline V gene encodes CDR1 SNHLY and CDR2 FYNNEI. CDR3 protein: CASSRTGYYEQYF. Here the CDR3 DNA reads TGTGCCAGCAGCCGGACAGGATACTACGAGCAGTACTTC. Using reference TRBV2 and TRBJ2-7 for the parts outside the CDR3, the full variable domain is EPEVTQTPSHQVTQMGQEVILRCVPISNHLYFYWYRQILGQKVEFLVSFYNNEISEKSEIFDDQFSVERPDGSNFTLKIRSTKLEDSAMYFCASSRTGYYEQYFGPGTRLTVT.

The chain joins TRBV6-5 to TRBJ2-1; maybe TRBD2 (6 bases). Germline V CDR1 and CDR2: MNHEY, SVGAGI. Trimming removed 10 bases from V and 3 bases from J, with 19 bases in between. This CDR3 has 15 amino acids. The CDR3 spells CATSKWAGSYNEQFF. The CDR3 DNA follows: TGTGCCACTTCCAAATGGGCGGGGAGCTACAATGAGCAGTTCTTC.

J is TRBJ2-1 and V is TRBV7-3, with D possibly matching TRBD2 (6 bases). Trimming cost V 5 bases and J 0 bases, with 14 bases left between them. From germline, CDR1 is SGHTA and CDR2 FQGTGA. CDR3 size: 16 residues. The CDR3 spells CASSLHGGSSYNEQFF. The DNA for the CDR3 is TGTGCCAGCAGCCTCCACGGGGGAAGCTCCTACAATGAGCAGTTCTTC. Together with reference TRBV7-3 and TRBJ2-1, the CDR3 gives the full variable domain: GAGVSQTPSNKVTEKGKYVELRCDPISGHTALYWYRQSLGQGPEFLIYFQGTGAADDSGLPNDRFFAVRPEGSVSTLKIQRTERGDSAVYLCASSLHGGSSYNEQFFGPGTRLTVL.

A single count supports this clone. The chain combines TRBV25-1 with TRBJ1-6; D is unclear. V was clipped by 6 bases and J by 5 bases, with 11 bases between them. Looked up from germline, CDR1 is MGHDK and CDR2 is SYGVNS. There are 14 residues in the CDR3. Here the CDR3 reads CASRRTSDNSPLHF. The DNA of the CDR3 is TGTGCCAGCAGGAGAACAAGCGATAATTCACCCCTCCACTTT.

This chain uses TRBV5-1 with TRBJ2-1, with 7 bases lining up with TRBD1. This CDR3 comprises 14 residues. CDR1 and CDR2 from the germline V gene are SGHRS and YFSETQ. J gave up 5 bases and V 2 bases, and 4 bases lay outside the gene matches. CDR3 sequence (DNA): TGCGCCAGCAGCTTAGACAGGGCTAACAATGAGCAGTTCTTC. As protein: CASSLDRANNEQFF.

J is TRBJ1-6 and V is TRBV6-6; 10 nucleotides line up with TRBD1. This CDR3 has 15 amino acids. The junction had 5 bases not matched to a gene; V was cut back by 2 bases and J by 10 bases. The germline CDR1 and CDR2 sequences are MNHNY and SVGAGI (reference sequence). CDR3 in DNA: TGTGCCAGCAGTTACGGGGACAGGGGAGGCTCACCCCTCCACTTT. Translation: CASSYGDRGGSPLHF.

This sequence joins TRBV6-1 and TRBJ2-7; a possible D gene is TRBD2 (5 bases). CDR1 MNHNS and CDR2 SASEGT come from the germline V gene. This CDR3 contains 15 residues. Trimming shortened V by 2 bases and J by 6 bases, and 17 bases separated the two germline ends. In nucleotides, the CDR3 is TGTGCCAGCAGTGAACTGTCTCTTGCCAGCGGCGAGCAGTACTTC. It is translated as CASSELSLASGEQYF.

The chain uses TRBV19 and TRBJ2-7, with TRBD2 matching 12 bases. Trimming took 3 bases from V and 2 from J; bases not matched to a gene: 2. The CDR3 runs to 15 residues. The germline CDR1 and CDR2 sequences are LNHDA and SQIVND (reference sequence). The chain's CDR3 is CASSMTSGRPYEQYF. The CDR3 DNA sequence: TGTGCCAGTAGTATGACTAGCGGGAGACCCTACGAGCAGTACTTC. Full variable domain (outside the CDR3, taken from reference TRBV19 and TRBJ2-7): DGGITQSPKYLFRKEGQNVTLSCEQNLNHDAMYWYRQDPGQGLRLIYYSQIVNDFQKGDIAEGYSVSREKKESFPLTVTSAQKNPTAFYLCASSMTSGRPYEQYFGPGTRLTVT.

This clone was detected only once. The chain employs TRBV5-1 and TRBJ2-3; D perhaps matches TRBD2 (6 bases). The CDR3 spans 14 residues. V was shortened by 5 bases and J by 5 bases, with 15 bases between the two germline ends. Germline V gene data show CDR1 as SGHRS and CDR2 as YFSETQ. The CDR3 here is CASREGASVDTQYF. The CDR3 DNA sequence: TGCGCCAGCAGGGAGGGCGCAAGTGTAGATACGCAGTATTTT.

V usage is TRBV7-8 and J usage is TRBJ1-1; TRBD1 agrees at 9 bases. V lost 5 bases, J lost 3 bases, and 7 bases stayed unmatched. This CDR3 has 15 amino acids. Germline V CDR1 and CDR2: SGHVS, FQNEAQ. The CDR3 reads CASSPLQGADTEAFF. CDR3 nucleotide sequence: TGTGCCAGCAGCCCGCTACAGGGGGCTGACACTGAAGCTTTCTTT.